Each of the 17 T cell receptor beta chains below was sequenced from the same sample in a study of identical twins. TCRdb called the 5' RACE reads again in MiXCR, with one record for every CDR3 protein. The table lists approximately 210,000 distinct CDR3 sequences, under 8.5% of them singletons. The same specimen was also included in a second study, on T cells expressing NK-cell markers.

Sequencing was performed on CD8+ T cells sorted from blood. The receptors originated from a woman aged 18-29 years in good health.

This clonotype was seen a handful of times. The chain employs TRBV2 and TRBJ1-5; TRBD1 agrees at 9 bases. The length of the CDR3 is 15 residues. Germline V gene lookup returns CDR1 SNHLY and CDR2 FYNNEI. Germline trimming cut 8 bases from V and 6 bases from J; bases unmatched to any gene: 11. The CDR3 DNA reads as TGTGCCAGCGATACTGACAGGGGGGTTAGTCAGCCCCAGCATTTT. It specifies CASDTDRGVSQPQHF.

CDR3 amino acids: CASSSLGGYTF. CDR3 nucleotide sequence: TGTGCCAGCAGTTCCCTTGGGGGCTACACCTTC. The rearrangement uses TRBV11-2 and TRBJ1-2; D not resolved. Per the germline V gene, CDR1 is SGHAT and CDR2 is FQNNGV. CDR3 length equals 11 residues. The V and J ends lost 6 bases and 8 bases respectively, with 10 bases between them.

The chain combines TRBV27 with TRBJ2-5; perhaps TRBD1 as D (6 bases). With 1 base removed from V and 6 bases from J, the gap between germline ends came to 21 bases. Germline V gene data show CDR1 as MNHEY and CDR2 as SMNVEV (reference sequence). CDR3 length: 17 amino acids. The CDR3 is CASSLLGGSGGEKTQYF. The DNA for the CDR3 is TGTGCCAGCAGTTTATTAGGCGGTTCTGGGGGCGAGAAGACCCAGTACTTC.

This clonotype has a handful of counts. This chain connects TRBV5-1 to TRBJ1-3, with D hard to call. Trimming stripped 1 base from V and 2 bases from J, with 13 bases between. The CDR3 totals 16 residues. Germline V lookup: CDR1 SGHRS, CDR2 YFSETQ. The chain's CDR3 is CASSLPEGPPGNTIYF. CDR3 nucleotide sequence: TGCGCCAGCAGCTTGCCCGAAGGACCCCCTGGAAACACCATATATTTT.

This clonotype was seen more than once but under ten times. The chain recombines TRBV7-9 with TRBJ1-2; no reliable D call. The CDR3 consists of 12 residues. Per the germline V gene, CDR1 is SEHNR and CDR2 is FQNEAQ (reference sequence). The CDR3 DNA is TGTAGTGTGGGAGTAGGGAACTATGGCTACACCTTC. Translating gives CSVGVGNYGYTF.

This clonotype has a count of ten or more. CDR3 DNA: TGTGCCAGCAGCTTAGAAAGCGGGAGATCAGATACGCAGTATTTT. Translating gives CASSLESGRSDTQYF. This chain joins TRBV11-2 and TRBJ2-3; 8 bases agree with TRBD2. Germline V gene sequence: CDR1 SGHAT, CDR2 FQNNGV. V shed 0 bases, J shed 4 bases, and the junction held 3 bases outside the gene matches. CDR3 length: 15 residues.

This chain uses TRBV7-9 with TRBJ2-1; 7 bases align to TRBD2. There are 17 residues in the CDR3. V was clipped by 1 base and J by 7 bases; unmatched bases: 13. The V gene's germline CDR1 is SEHNR and CDR2 FQNEAQ (reference sequence). The CDR3 DNA reads as TGTGCCAGCAGCTTAGGACAGCGACGGGGGGTGGGGAATGAGCAGTTCTTC. Its protein product is CASSLGQRRGVGNEQFF.

This chain uses TRBV12-3 or TRBV12-4 with TRBJ1-2; TRBD1 might be the D (5 bases). V was trimmed by 5 bases and J by 8 bases, leaving 12 bases between them. There are 12 residues in the CDR3. CDR3 region: CASSQGSVGYTF. The CDR3 nucleotides read TGTGCCAGCAGTCAGGGCTCCGTGGGCTACACCTTC.

This clonotype was seen at least ten times. This chain uses TRBV25-1 with TRBJ2-7; D is undetermined. Germline values: CDR1 MGHDK, CDR2 SYGVNS. V was shortened by 10 bases and J by 6 bases, with 4 bases between the two germline ends. The CDR3 consists of 8 residues. The CDR3, as DNA: TGTGCCACCCCCGAGCAGTACTTC. It is translated as CATPEQYF.

This chain uses TRBV4-2 with TRBJ1-2; TRBD1 agrees at 7 bases. The length of the CDR3 is 16 residues. Trimming removed 0 bases from V and 4 bases from J; junction bases left unmatched: 8. The V gene's germline CDR1 is LGHNA and CDR2 YNFKEQ. As DNA, the CDR3 is TGTGCCAGCAGCCAAGAAGTATTGGACAGGTTCTATGGCTACACCTTC. Its translation is CASSQEVLDRFYGYTF.

This chain joins TRBV7-9 and TRBJ2-3; a possible D gene is TRBD2 (6 bases). This CDR3 has 15 residues. Germline V CDR1 and CDR2: SEHNR, FQNEAQ (reference sequence). V was pared by 5 bases and J by 0 bases, with 12 bases between. This chain's CDR3 is CASSGGEQSTDTQYF. CDR3 nucleotides: TGTGCCAGCAGCGGCGGGGAACAGAGCACAGATACGCAGTATTTT.

Only one count was recorded for this clonotype. This may come from a read error, since a much larger clone is one base off. V gene TRBV5-1 combines with J gene TRBJ2-7; 8 bases map to TRBD1. Germline V gene sequence: CDR1 SGHRS, CDR2 YFSETQ. This CDR3 has 14 residues. V shed 5 bases, J shed 3 bases, and the junction held 7 bases outside the gene matches. In DNA form, the CDR3 reads TGCGCCAGCAGGGCGGACAGGGCCTGCTACGAGCAGTACTTC. Its translation is CASRADRACYEQYF.

The sample holds a few counts of this clonotype. The V gene is TRBV12-5, the J gene TRBJ2-7, with a weak D call TRBD1 (6 bases). The germline V gene has CDR1 LGHNT and CDR2 FRNRAP. The CDR3 is 12 residues long. Trimming stripped 2 bases from V and 7 bases from J, with 9 bases between. The CDR3 region has the DNA TGTGCTAGTGGTTTGCTGGACAGTGAGCAGTACTTC. Protein sequence: CASGLLDSEQYF.

The chain couples TRBV7-9 to TRBJ2-5; tentatively, D is TRBD1 (6 bases). The V gene's germline CDR1 is SEHNR and CDR2 FQNEAQ (reference sequence). Trimming removed 5 bases from V and 5 bases from J, with 9 bases in between. The CDR3 consists of 12 residues. CDR3 in amino acids: CASSADRETQYF. CDR3 nucleotide sequence: TGTGCCAGCAGCGCCGACAGGGAGACCCAGTACTTC.

This clonotype was counted many times. The chain is built from TRBV29-1 and TRBJ1-1; the D gene is possibly TRBD1 (5 bases). The V end was cut by 2 bases, the J end by 6 bases, with 10 bases between. The CDR3 totals 12 residues. Germline loops: CDR1 SQVTM, CDR2 ANQGSEA. The CDR3 reads CSVEREGSEAFF. In nucleotides, the CDR3 is TGCAGCGTTGAACGTGAGGGGTCTGAAGCTTTCTTT.

This clonotype was found many times. The gene calls are TRBV15 and TRBJ2-7; a possible D gene is TRBD1 (6 bases). There are 15 residues in the CDR3. Germline lookup yields CDR1 LNHNV and CDR2 YYDKDF (reference sequence). Trimming removed 0 bases from V and 7 bases from J, with 16 bases in between. The CDR3 DNA reads TGTGCCACCAGCAGAGATCTTACAGGGTCGGAGGAGCAGTACTTC. This translates into CATSRDLTGSEEQYF.

Only a few counts were recorded for this clonotype. The rearrangement joins TRBV9 to TRBJ2-1, with 7 nucleotides matching TRBD1. The germline gives CDR1 SGDLS, CDR2 YYNGEE. The CDR3 length is 14 residues. V was pared by 3 bases and J by 6 bases, with 6 bases of the junction left unmatched. Here the CDR3 DNA reads TGTGCCAGCAGCGGACGGGACAGCTCCAATGAGCAGTTCTTC. Amino acids: CASSGRDSSNEQFF.